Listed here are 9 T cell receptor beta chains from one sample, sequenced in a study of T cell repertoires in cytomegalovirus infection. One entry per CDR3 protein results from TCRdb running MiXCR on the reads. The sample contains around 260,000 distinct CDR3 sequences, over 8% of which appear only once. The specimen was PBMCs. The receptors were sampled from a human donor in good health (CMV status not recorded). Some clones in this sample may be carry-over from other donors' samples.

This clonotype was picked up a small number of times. This chain's CDR3 is CASSPLLGEQYF. The CDR3 DNA sequence: TGCGCCAGCAGCCCCCTTTTGGGTGAGCAGTACTTC. The V gene is TRBV5-1, the J gene TRBJ2-7, with unresolved D. Germline loops: CDR1 SGHRS, CDR2 YFSETQ. Trimming pared 4 bases from V and 7 bases from J, leaving 12 bases between. The CDR3 spans 12 residues. The variable domain in full, completed from reference TRBV5-1 and TRBJ2-7, reads KAGVTQTPRYLIKTRGQQVTLSCSPISGHRSVSWYQQTPGQGLQFLFEYFSETQRNKGNFPGRFSGRQFSNSRSEMNVSTLELGDSALYLCASSPLLGEQYFGPGTRLTVT.

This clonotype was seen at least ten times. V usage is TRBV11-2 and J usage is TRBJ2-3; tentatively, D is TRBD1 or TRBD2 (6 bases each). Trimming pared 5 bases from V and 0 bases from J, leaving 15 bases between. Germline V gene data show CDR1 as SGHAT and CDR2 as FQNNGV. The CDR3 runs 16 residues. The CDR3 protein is CASSLVGGGSTDTQYF. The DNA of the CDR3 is TGTGCCAGCAGCCTTGTGGGGGGCGGCAGCACAGATACGCAGTATTTT.

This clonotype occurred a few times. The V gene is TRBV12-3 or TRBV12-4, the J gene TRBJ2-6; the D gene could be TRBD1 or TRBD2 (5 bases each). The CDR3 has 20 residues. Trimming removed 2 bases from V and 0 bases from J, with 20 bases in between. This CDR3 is CASSLFLRGGVFSGANVLTF. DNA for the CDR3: TGTGCCAGCAGTTTATTCCTCCGGGGCGGAGTTTTCTCTGGGGCCAACGTCCTGACTTTC.

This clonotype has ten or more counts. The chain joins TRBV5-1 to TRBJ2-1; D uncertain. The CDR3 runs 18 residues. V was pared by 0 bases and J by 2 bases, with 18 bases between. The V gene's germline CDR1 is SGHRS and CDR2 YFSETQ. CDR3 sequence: CASSLVSMDPKTYNEQFF. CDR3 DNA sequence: TGCGCCAGCAGCTTGGTATCCATGGACCCCAAAACCTACAATGAGCAGTTCTTC.

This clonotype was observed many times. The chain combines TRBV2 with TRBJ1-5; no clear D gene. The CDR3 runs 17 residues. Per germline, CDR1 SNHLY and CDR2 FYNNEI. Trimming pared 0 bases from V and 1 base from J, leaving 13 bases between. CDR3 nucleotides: TGTGCCAGCAGTGAAGCGCGGAGTGCCCGGAGCAATCAGCCCCAGCATTTT. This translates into CASSEARSARSNQPQHF.

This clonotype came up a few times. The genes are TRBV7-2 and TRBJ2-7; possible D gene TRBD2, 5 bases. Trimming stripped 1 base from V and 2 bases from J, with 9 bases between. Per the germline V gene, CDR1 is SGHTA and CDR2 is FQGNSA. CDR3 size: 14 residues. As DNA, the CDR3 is TGTGCCAGCAGCTTAGACGGGGTCACCTACGAGCAGTACTTC. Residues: CASSLDGVTYEQYF.

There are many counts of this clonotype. In DNA form, the CDR3 reads TGTGCCAGCAGCCGACATCCGACAGGGGGCCTAGAGACCCAGTACTTC. This sequence encodes CASSRHPTGGLETQYF. The J gene is TRBJ2-5, the V gene TRBV7-2, with 10 bases lining up with TRBD1. Trimming removed 5 bases from V and 4 bases from J; junction bases left unmatched: 10. CDR3 length: 16 residues. Germline V CDR1 and CDR2: SGHTA, FQGNSA.

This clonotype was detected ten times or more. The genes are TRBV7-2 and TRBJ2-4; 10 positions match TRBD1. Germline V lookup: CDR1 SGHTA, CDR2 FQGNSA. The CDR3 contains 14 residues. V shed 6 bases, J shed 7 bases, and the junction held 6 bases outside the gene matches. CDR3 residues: CASSRQGALNIQYF. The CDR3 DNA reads TGTGCCAGCAGTCGACAGGGGGCGCTTAACATTCAGTACTTC.

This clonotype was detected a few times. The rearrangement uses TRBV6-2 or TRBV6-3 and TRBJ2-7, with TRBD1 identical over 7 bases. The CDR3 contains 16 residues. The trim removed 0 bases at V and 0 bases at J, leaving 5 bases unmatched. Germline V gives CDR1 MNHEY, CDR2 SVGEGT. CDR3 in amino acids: CASSYSGTDDSYEQYF. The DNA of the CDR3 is TGTGCCAGCAGTTACTCGGGGACAGACGACTCCTACGAGCAGTACTTC.